The 27 T cell receptor beta chains presented below share a single source sample, sequenced in a study of human T cells and chemical hapten exposure. Time point here: patch test 2, 6 weeks after DPC sensitization. Described treatment: therapeutic diphenylcyclopropenone sensitization with weekly scalp DPC. One entry per CDR3 protein results from TCRdb running MiXCR on the RACE reads. The sample yields about 110,000 distinct CDR3 sequences, roughly 9% seen once. The starting material was whole blood, obtained in connection with sensitization to the hapten diphenylcyclopropenone (DPC). Receptors were obtained from a woman in her 40s with alopecia areata. Some clones in this sample may be carry-over from other donors' samples.

This clonotype was counted at least ten times. CDR3 sequence reads: CASSSSGRGREDGGYTF. CDR3 coding DNA: TGTGCCAGCAGCTCGTCGGGCAGGGGGCGCGAAGATGGCGGCTACACCTTC. The rearrangement joins TRBV5-4 to TRBJ1-2; 8 bases fit TRBD1. Germline assignment: CDR1 SGHNT and CDR2 YYREEE (reference sequence). The CDR3 contains 17 residues. V shed 3 bases and J 8 bases; nucleotides not matched to a gene: 18.

The chain joins TRBV7-2 to TRBJ1-1; D is unresolved. The germline V and J ends were trimmed by 4 bases and 5 bases, with 17 bases remaining between them. CDR1 and CDR2 from the germline V gene are SGHTA and FQGNSA. The CDR3 spans 15 residues. CDR3 loop: CASSSPHGWGTEAFF. CDR3 nucleotides: TGTGCCAGCAGCTCTCCCCACGGGTGGGGTACTGAAGCTTTCTTT. Full variable domain (outside the CDR3, taken from reference TRBV7-2 and TRBJ1-1): GAGVSQSPSNKVTEKGKDVELRCDPISGHTALYWYRQSLGQGLEFLIYFQGNSAPDKSGLPSDRFSAERTGGSVSTLTIQRTQQEDSAVYLCASSSPHGWGTEAFFGQGTRLTVV.

This clonotype was seen repeatedly, ten times or more. The chain couples TRBV4-3 to TRBJ2-4; D is ambiguous. Trimming took 0 bases from V and 4 from J, leaving 19 bases between them. Looked up from germline, CDR1 is LGHNA and CDR2 is YSLEER. CDR3 size: 18 residues. CDR3 nucleotide sequence: TGCGCCAGCAGCCAAGACATCGGGTCAGCCCCAAATAAAAACATTCAGTACTTC. It specifies CASSQDIGSAPNKNIQYF.

In this sample, this clonotype turned up many times. CDR3 sequence (DNA): TGTGCCAGCAAAGACGTGGACAGAGTAAATCAGCCCCAGCATTTT. It translates to CASKDVDRVNQPQHF. The chain is built from TRBV19 and TRBJ1-5, with a possible D match to TRBD1 (6 bases). Germline CDR1 is LNHDA and CDR2 is SQIVND (reference sequence). V dropped 9 bases and J dropped 4 bases, with 19 bases sitting between them. The CDR3 contains 15 residues.

The J gene is TRBJ2-5, the V gene TRBV23-1; the D call may be TRBD1 or TRBD2 (5 bases each). TRBV23-1 is an open reading frame whose function is uncertain. The CDR3 has 15 residues. V gave up 4 bases and J gave up 9 bases, with 21 bases separating them. The CDR3 bases are TGCGCCAGCAGTCCCCTCCCGGGACGGCCGATACCCCAGTACTTC. It yields the protein CASSPLPGRPIPQYF.

This clonotype turned up a few times. This chain links TRBV4-1 with TRBJ2-3; either TRBD1 or TRBD2 may fit D (5 bases each). The CDR3 has 15 amino acids. Germline CDR1 and CDR2: MGHRA and YSYEKL. Trimming took off 0 bases at V and 4 bases at J, with 11 bases between the two ends. The CDR3 nucleotides read TGCGCCAGCAGCCAAGAGGCCCGGGGACCAGATACGCAGTATTTT. Protein: CASSQEARGPDTQYF.

The chain combines TRBV5-1 with TRBJ2-2; no firm D call. The CDR3 contains 14 residues. Between the trimmed V and J ends, which lost 4 bases and 2 bases, there was a span of 9 bases. Germline V lookup: CDR1 SGHRS, CDR2 YFSETQ. The CDR3 DNA is TGCGCCAGCAGCCCCCGGGTAAACACCGGGGAGCTGTTTTTT. It translates to CASSPRVNTGELFF.

For the CDR3, the DNA is TGTGCCAGCAGCTCGGGACAGGGCGAAGCTTTCTTT. It specifies CASSSGQGEAFF. The genes are TRBV7-9 and TRBJ1-1; 9 bases map to TRBD1. This CDR3 is built from 12 residues. V lost 4 bases to trimming and J lost 8 bases; unmatched junction nucleotides: 2. The germline gives CDR1 SEHNR, CDR2 FQNEAQ (reference sequence).

This clonotype was detected only a few times. This sequence joins TRBV5-5 and TRBJ1-2, with 8 bases fitting TRBD1. CDR3 size: 14 residues. The V gene end was trimmed by 4 bases and the J gene end by 6 bases; junction bases not matched to a gene: 8. Germline V gene lookup returns CDR1 SGHKS and CDR2 YYEKEE (reference sequence). The CDR3 here is CASSLQTGVDGYTF. CDR3 bases: TGTGCCAGCAGCCTCCAGACAGGGGTGGATGGCTACACCTTC.

Many counts were recorded for this clonotype. The rearrangement links TRBV4-2 to TRBJ1-5; D possibly corresponds to TRBD1 (5 bases). With 0 bases removed from V and 6 bases from J, the gap between germline ends came to 12 bases. Germline V gene data show CDR1 as LGHNA and CDR2 as YNFKEQ. The CDR3 runs 15 residues. CDR3 sequence (DNA): TGTGCCAGCAGCCAAGATCAGGGTATCGCTCAGCCCCAGCATTTT. Protein sequence: CASSQDQGIAQPQHF.

This clonotype was picked up many times. The rearrangement links TRBV10-3 to TRBJ1-1; TRBD1 might be the D (5 bases). Germline assignment: CDR1 ENHRY and CDR2 SYGVKD. V lost 7 bases, J lost 3 bases, and 12 bases lay in between. The CDR3 spans 13 residues. DNA for the CDR3: TGTGCCATCACCGGGGGGGGTGACACTGAAGCTTTCTTT. This gives the protein CAITGGGDTEAFF.

This clonotype was recorded many times. The rearrangement uses TRBV29-1 and TRBJ1-1; D unclear. Trimming pared 4 bases from V and 1 base from J, leaving 7 bases between. The germline gives CDR1 SQVTM, CDR2 ANQGSEA. This CDR3 has 12 residues. In nucleotides, the CDR3 is TGCAGCGTTGTTGGGCAGAACACTGAAGCTTTCTTT. Translating gives CSVVGQNTEAFF.

In this sample, this clonotype turned up many times. The gene calls are TRBV4-3 and TRBJ2-7; perhaps TRBD1 as D (5 bases). V was trimmed by 6 bases and J by 5 bases, leaving 14 bases between them. The length of the CDR3 is 13 residues. The V gene's germline CDR1 is LGHNA and CDR2 YSLEER. The CDR3 region has the DNA TGCGCCAGCAGTCTATTAGGGGCTGACGAGCAGTACTTC. Residues: CASSLLGADEQYF.

The CDR3 sequence: CATSDLTRGGAEETQYF. The CDR3 DNA sequence: TGTGCCACCAGTGATTTGACGCGGGGGGGCGCAGAAGAGACCCAGTACTTC. This chain uses TRBV24-1 with TRBJ2-5; the match to TRBD2 covers 9 bases. CDR1 and CDR2 (germline): KGHDR, SFDVKD. Trimming took 0 bases from V and 3 from J; bases not matched to a gene: 7. There are 17 residues in the CDR3.

This clonotype has a handful of counts. This rearrangement joins TRBV30 to TRBJ2-7; 8 nucleotides line up with TRBD2. In germline, CDR1 is GTSNPN, CDR2 SVGIG (reference sequence). The ends lost 3 bases at V and 2 bases at J; junction bases unmatched: 12. The CDR3 has 16 amino acids. The CDR3 DNA is TGTGCCTGGAGAGGGGCTGGAACTAGCGGCCCCTACGAGCAGTACTTC. It is translated as CAWRGAGTSGPYEQYF.

This clonotype was counted ten times or more. The chain combines TRBV5-4 with TRBJ1-1, with D tentatively TRBD1 (6 bases). Trimming left V 2 bases short and J 4 bases short, with 9 bases between. The CDR3 sequence is 13 residues long. Germline loops: CDR1 SGHNT, CDR2 YYREEE (reference sequence). CDR3 DNA sequence: TGTGCCAGCAGCTTCGTCAGGGGCACTGAAGCTTTCTTT. Translating it yields CASSFVRGTEAFF.

This clonotype was seen a few times. The rearrangement uses TRBV5-1 and TRBJ1-5; 11 bases are shared with TRBD1. The germline V gene has CDR1 SGHRS and CDR2 YFSETQ. The CDR3 has 15 amino acids. Losses at the gene ends were 4 bases for V and 2 bases for J; bases not matched to a gene: 2. The CDR3: CASSEGQGGNQPQHF. CDR3 coding DNA: TGCGCCAGCAGCGAGGGACAGGGGGGCAATCAGCCCCAGCATTTT.

There are many counts of this clonotype. V gene TRBV15 combines with J gene TRBJ2-1; TRBD1 matches 7 bases. Germline-derived CDR1 and CDR2 are LNHNV and YYDKDF (reference sequence). Trimming removed 3 bases from V and 4 bases from J; junction bases left unmatched: 0. The length of the CDR3 is 13 residues. The CDR3 region has the DNA TGTGCCACCAGCAGGACAGGGTACAATGAGCAGTTCTTC. Protein: CATSRTGYNEQFF.

This clonotype has a handful of counts. In DNA, the CDR3 is TGTGCCAGCAGATCGACAGCTTCGAACACCGGGGAGCTGTTTTTT. Its translation: CASRSTASNTGELFF. The chain combines TRBV7-2 with TRBJ2-2; D perhaps matches TRBD1 (5 bases). Germline CDR1 SGHTA, CDR2 FQGNSA. The CDR3 has 15 amino acids. V shed 6 bases and J shed 0 bases, with 11 bases lying between them.

This clonotype was seen at least ten times. This chain joins TRBV6-2 or TRBV6-3 and TRBJ1-2; D might be TRBD1 (6 bases). V lost 6 bases and J lost 8, with 16 bases in between. The CDR3 runs 13 residues. Per the germline V gene, CDR1 is MNHEY and CDR2 is SVGEGT. CDR3 residues: CASRDSLLIGYTF. In DNA form, the CDR3 reads TGTGCCAGCAGGGACAGCCTCCTCATAGGCTACACCTTC.

In this sample, this clonotype turned up many times. The CDR3 spells CASSPRTHYNEQFF. For the CDR3, the DNA is TGTGCCAGCAGTCCACGGACACACTACAATGAGCAGTTCTTC. The chain recombines TRBV28 with TRBJ2-1; possible D gene TRBD1, 5 bases. Per germline, CDR1 MDHEN and CDR2 SYDVKM. This CDR3 spans 14 amino acids. Trimming cost V 5 bases and J 3 bases, with 11 bases left between them.

The gene calls are TRBV5-1 and TRBJ2-7, with 8 bases lining up with TRBD1. CDR1 and CDR2 (germline): SGHRS, YFSETQ. CDR3 length: 14 amino acids. Trimming removed 4 bases from V and 3 bases from J; junction bases left unmatched: 6. CDR3 in amino acids: CASSRVDRGYEQYF. CDR3 sequence (DNA): TGCGCCAGCAGCCGCGTTGACAGGGGCTACGAGCAGTACTTC.

This clonotype was seen at least ten times. This chain connects TRBV7-6 to TRBJ2-7; perhaps TRBD2 as D (6 bases). V was trimmed by 5 bases and J by 6 bases, leaving 17 bases between them. In germline, CDR1 is SGHVS, CDR2 FNYEAQ. The CDR3 runs to 14 residues. The CDR3 is CASSPGGIGGEQYF. The CDR3 DNA reads TGTGCCAGCAGCCCTGGGGGAATCGGGGGCGAGCAGTACTTC.

This clonotype was seen only a few times. The CDR3 is CSAPGLAGSDTQYF. The CDR3 nucleotides are TGCAGTGCTCCGGGCCTAGCGGGTTCGGATACGCAGTATTTT. The V call is TRBV20-1, the J call TRBJ2-3, with 8 bases matching TRBD2. V shed 5 bases and J 6 bases; nucleotides not matched to a gene: 10. This CDR3 contains 14 residues. The germline CDR1 and CDR2 sequences are DFQATT and SNEGSKA (reference sequence).

This clonotype was seen a handful of times. J is TRBJ2-7 and V is TRBV7-2; 8 bases are shared with TRBD1. Germline CDR1 is SGHTA and CDR2 is FQGNSA. The CDR3 covers 17 residues. J gave up 1 base and V 0 bases, and 8 bases lay outside the gene matches. The DNA for the CDR3 is TGTGCCAGCAGCTTAGCGAGTCAGGGGGCAGGATCCTACGAGCAGTACTTC. Amino acid sequence: CASSLASQGAGSYEQYF.

This clonotype has a count of ten or more. The chain joins TRBV28 to TRBJ2-7; 11 positions agree with TRBD1. The CDR3 is 13 amino acids. With V trimmed by 9 bases and J by 2 bases, 3 bases remained unmatched. Per the germline V gene, CDR1 is MDHEN and CDR2 is SYDVKM. In nucleotides, the CDR3 is TGTGCCAGTCGGACAGGGGGCACCTACGAGCAGTACTTC. The encoded protein is CASRTGGTYEQYF.

This clonotype has ten or more counts. The chain carries TRBV27 and TRBJ1-2, with 11 bases fitting TRBD1. Trimming took 3 bases from V and 4 from J; bases not matched to a gene: 7. This CDR3 comprises 16 residues. Germline values: CDR1 MNHEY, CDR2 SMNVEV (reference sequence). The CDR3 loop is CASSFSPGQGVYGYTF. CDR3 sequence (DNA): TGTGCCAGCAGTTTCTCTCCGGGACAGGGGGTCTATGGCTACACCTTC.